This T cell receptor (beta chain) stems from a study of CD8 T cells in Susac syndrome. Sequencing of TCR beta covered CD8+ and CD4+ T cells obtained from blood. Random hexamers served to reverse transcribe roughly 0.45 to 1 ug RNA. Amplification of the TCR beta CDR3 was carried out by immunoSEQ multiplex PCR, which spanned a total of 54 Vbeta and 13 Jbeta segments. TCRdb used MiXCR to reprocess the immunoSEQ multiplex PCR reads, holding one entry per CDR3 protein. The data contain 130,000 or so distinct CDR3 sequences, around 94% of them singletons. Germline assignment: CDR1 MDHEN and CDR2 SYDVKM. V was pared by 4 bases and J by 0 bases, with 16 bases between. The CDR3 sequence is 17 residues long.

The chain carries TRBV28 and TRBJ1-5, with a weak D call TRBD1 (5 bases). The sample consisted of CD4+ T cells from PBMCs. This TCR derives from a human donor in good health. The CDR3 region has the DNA TGTGCCAGCAGTTCCCCCGGGGCAGCATATAGCAATCAGCCCCAGCATTTT. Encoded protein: CASSSPGAAYSNQPQHF.